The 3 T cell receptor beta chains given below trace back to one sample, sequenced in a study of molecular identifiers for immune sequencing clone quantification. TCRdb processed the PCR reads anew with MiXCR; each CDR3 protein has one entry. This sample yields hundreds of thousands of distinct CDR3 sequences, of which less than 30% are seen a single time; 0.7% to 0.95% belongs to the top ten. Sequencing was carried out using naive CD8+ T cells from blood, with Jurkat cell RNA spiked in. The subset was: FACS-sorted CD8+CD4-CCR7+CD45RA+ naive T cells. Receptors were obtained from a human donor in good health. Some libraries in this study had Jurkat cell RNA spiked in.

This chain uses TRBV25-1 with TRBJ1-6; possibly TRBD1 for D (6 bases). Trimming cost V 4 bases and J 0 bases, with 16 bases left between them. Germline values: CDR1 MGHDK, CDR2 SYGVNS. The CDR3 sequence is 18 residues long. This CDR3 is CASSGRQDGSSYNSPLHF. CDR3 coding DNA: TGTGCCAGCAGTGGAAGACAGGATGGGAGCTCCTATAATTCACCCCTCCACTTT.

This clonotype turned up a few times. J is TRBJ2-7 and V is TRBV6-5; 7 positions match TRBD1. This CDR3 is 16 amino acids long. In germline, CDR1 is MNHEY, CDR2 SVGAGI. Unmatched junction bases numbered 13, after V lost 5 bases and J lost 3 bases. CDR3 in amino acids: CASSPESTGLVYEQYF. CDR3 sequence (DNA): TGTGCCAGCAGTCCCGAGTCGACAGGGCTGGTCTACGAGCAGTACTTC.

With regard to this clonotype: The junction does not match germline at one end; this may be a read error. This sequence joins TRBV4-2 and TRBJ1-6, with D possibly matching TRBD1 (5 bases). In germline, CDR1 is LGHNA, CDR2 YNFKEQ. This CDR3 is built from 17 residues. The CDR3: CASSQDVSGLYNSPPHF. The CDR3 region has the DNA TGTGCCAGCAGCCAAGATGTCTCAGGGCTTTATAATTCACCCCCCCACTTT.